What follows are 25 T cell receptor beta chains derived from one specimen sequenced in a study of graft-versus-host responses after intestinal transplantation. Their target antigens are unknown. Measured with immunoSEQ multiplex PCR; TCRdb has only the in-frame clones, and not every one. The sample yields some 83,000 clones, 91% seen once. The source material was unstimulated CD4+ T cells sorted from spleen or lymph node cells, sampled before intestinal transplant. Every receptor here comes from a human donor who received an intestinal transplant.

V usage is TRBV5-6 and J usage is TRBJ2-1, with TRBD2 matching 8 bases. With V trimmed by 1 base and J by 6 bases, 6 bases remained unmatched. From germline, CDR1 is SGHDT and CDR2 YYEEEE. There are 15 residues in the CDR3. The DNA for the CDR3 is TGTGCCAGCAGCTTGCGCGGGGGGTCTCTCAATGAGCAGTTCTTC. Protein product: CASSLRGGSLNEQFF.

The CDR3 protein is CAWSVSRGSEQYF. The CDR3 coding sequence is TGTGCCTGGAGTGTATCCAGGGGGTCCGAGCAGTACTTC. V is TRBV30 and J is TRBJ2-7; 7 bases are shared with TRBD1. Germline V lookup: CDR1 GTSNPN, CDR2 SVGIG (reference sequence). V lost 0 bases, J lost 6 bases, and 5 bases stayed unmatched. This CDR3 has 13 residues.

The V and J genes are TRBV10-3 and TRBJ1-1; 8 bases are a match to TRBD1. The trim removed 5 bases at V and 3 bases at J, leaving 2 bases unmatched. CDR1 is ENHRY, CDR2 SYGVKD, per germline. CDR3 length equals 13 residues. CDR3 amino acids: CAISLDRDTEAFF. The CDR3 nucleotides read TGTGCCATCAGTTTGGACAGGGACACTGAAGCTTTCTTT.

The CDR3 loop reads CASSQDPDPRGGYTF. The CDR3, as DNA: TGCGCCAGCAGCCAAGATCCGGATCCCAGAGGGGGCTACACCTTC. V gene TRBV4-3 combines with J gene TRBJ1-2; D gene ambiguous. The germline CDR1 and CDR2 sequences are LGHNA and YSLEER. V lost 0 bases to trimming and J lost 8 bases, with 16 bases between them. The CDR3 covers 15 residues.

The chain carries TRBV11-2 and TRBJ2-7, with a weak D call TRBD2 (5 bases). Trimming shortened V by 2 bases and J by 5 bases, and 10 bases separated the two germline ends. The CDR3 has 13 residues. Per the germline V gene, CDR1 is SGHAT and CDR2 is FQNNGV. CDR3 sequence (DNA): TGTGCCAGCAGCTTACGGGGTCCGAACGAGCAGTACTTC. Translated: CASSLRGPNEQYF.

The J gene is TRBJ2-7, the V gene TRBV5-1, with a weak D call TRBD1 (5 bases). This CDR3 has 15 amino acids. V lost 3 bases to trimming and J lost 6 bases, with 19 bases between them. The V gene's germline CDR1 is SGHRS and CDR2 YFSETQ. As DNA, the CDR3 is TGCGCCAGCAGCTCCGGGTGGAATCCAGGGCGCGAGCAGTACTTC. This gives the protein CASSSGWNPGREQYF.

The rearrangement joins TRBV15 to TRBJ1-1, with 7 bases lining up with TRBD1. The germline V gene has CDR1 LNHNV and CDR2 YYDKDF (reference sequence). With V trimmed by 2 bases and J by 5 bases, 8 bases remained unmatched. This CDR3 comprises 15 residues. For the CDR3, the DNA is TGTGCCACCAGCAGAAATATGGCGGGACAGACTGAAGCTTTCTTT. Translated: CATSRNMAGQTEAFF. Drawing the rest from reference TRBV15 and TRBJ1-1, the complete variable domain is DAMVIQNPRYQVTQFGKPVTLSCSQTLNHNVMYWYQQKSSQAPKLLFHYYDKDFNNEADTPDNFQSRRPNTSFCFLDIRSPGLGDTAMYLCATSRNMAGQTEAFFGQGTRLTVV.

The chain links TRBV29-1 to TRBJ1-4, with D perhaps matching TRBD1 (5 bases). This CDR3 has 15 amino acids. The V end lost 0 bases, the J end lost 7 bases, and 15 bases lay between the germline ends. Per the germline V gene, CDR1 is SQVTM and CDR2 is ANQGSEA. The CDR3 sequence: CSVEDFTEQGEKLFF. The CDR3 DNA is TGCAGCGTTGAAGACTTTACGGAGCAGGGTGAAAAACTGTTTTTT.

The chain joins TRBV27 to TRBJ2-3, with 8 positions matching TRBD1. CDR3 length: 15 residues. CDR1 and CDR2 (germline): MNHEY, SMNVEV (reference sequence). The ends lost 4 bases at V and 5 bases at J; junction bases unmatched: 8. CDR3 DNA: TGTGCCAGCAGTTCGGGCAGGGGGCTGTTAGATACGCAGTATTTT. Amino acids: CASSSGRGLLDTQYF.

V and J are TRBV5-6 and TRBJ1-1; D is unclear. V gave up 0 bases and J gave up 4 bases, with 10 bases separating them. CDR1 and CDR2 (germline): SGHDT, YYEEEE. The CDR3 is made up of 14 amino acids. DNA for the CDR3: TGTGCCAGCAGCTTGGGGAGCCCCAGCACTGAAGCTTTCTTT. Protein: CASSLGSPSTEAFF.

The rearrangement uses TRBV6-6 and TRBJ2-3; the match to TRBD1 covers 7 bases. The V gene's germline CDR1 is MNHNY and CDR2 SVGAGI (reference sequence). The ends lost 2 bases at V and 3 bases at J; junction bases unmatched: 5. This CDR3 contains 15 residues. The CDR3 loop reads CASSYSEGATDTQYF. The CDR3 nucleotides read TGTGCCAGCAGTTACAGTGAGGGGGCGACAGATACGCAGTATTTT.

The rearrangement links TRBV7-8 to TRBJ1-1, with D unclear. This CDR3 has 14 residues. Germline V gives CDR1 SGHVS, CDR2 FQNEAQ. Trimming shortened V by 0 bases and J by 5 bases, and 10 bases separated the two germline ends. The CDR3: CASSLAAGLTEAFF. DNA for the CDR3: TGTGCCAGCAGCTTAGCCGCAGGATTAACTGAAGCTTTCTTT. Filled out from reference TRBV7-8 and TRBJ1-1, the complete variable domain reads GAGVSQSPRYKVAKRGQDVALRCDPISGHVSLFWYQQALGQGPEFLTYFQNEAQLDKSGLPSDRFFAERPEGSVSTLKIQRTQQEDSAVYLCASSLAAGLTEAFFGQGTRLTVV.

This clone has only a few counts. The chain carries TRBV9 and TRBJ1-4, with D tentatively TRBD1 (5 bases). Germline V CDR1 and CDR2: SGDLS, YYNGEE. CDR3 length: 15 residues. The V and J ends lost 3 bases and 8 bases respectively, with 17 bases between them. CDR3 in amino acids: CASSATGGVIEKLFF. The CDR3 nucleotides read TGTGCCAGCAGCGCGACTGGGGGGGTAATAGAAAAACTGTTTTTT.

The J gene is TRBJ1-1, the V gene TRBV4-3; D remains ambiguous. V gave up 4 bases and J gave up 1 base, with 13 bases separating them. Germline CDR1 is LGHNA and CDR2 is YSLEER. This CDR3 is built from 15 residues. The CDR3 sequence is CASSPVWGANTEAFF. The DNA for the CDR3 is TGCGCCAGCAGCCCGGTCTGGGGAGCGAACACTGAAGCTTTCTTT.

The chain combines TRBV12-5 with TRBJ2-5; 11 nucleotides line up with TRBD2. The J call may be incorrect, as the DNA end agrees better with TRBJ2-7. The V gene's germline CDR1 is LGHNT and CDR2 FRNRAP. This CDR3 is built from 15 residues. DNA of the CDR3: TGTGCTAGTGGTTCGTTAGCGGGGGGGCCTTACGAGCAGTACTTC. It encodes CASGSLAGGPYEQYF.

The chain uses TRBV5-1 and TRBJ2-3, with unresolved D. This CDR3 spans 14 amino acids. Germline V gene data show CDR1 as SGHRS and CDR2 as YFSETQ. The germline V and J ends were trimmed by 0 bases and 2 bases, with 7 bases remaining between them. The CDR3 DNA is TGCGCCAGCAGCTTGGAGCTCGTCACAGATACGCAGTATTTT. Translating gives CASSLELVTDTQYF.

The gene calls are TRBV19 and TRBJ2-3; the match to TRBD1 covers 9 bases. Germline-derived CDR1 and CDR2 are LNHDA and SQIVND (reference sequence). CDR3 length equals 15 residues. Trimming removed 5 bases from V and 0 bases from J; junction bases left unmatched: 3. Here the CDR3 reads CASSSGTGSTDTQYF. CDR3 coding DNA: TGTGCCAGTAGTTCCGGGACAGGGAGCACAGATACGCAGTATTTT.

This clone was counted a single time. V is TRBV5-8 and J is TRBJ1-1, with D possibly being TRBD1 (6 bases). The CDR3 length is 17 residues. The germline gives CDR1 SGHTS, CDR2 YDEGEE. V shed 1 base and J shed 0 bases, with 16 bases lying between them. DNA for the CDR3: TGTGCCAGCAGCTTGCGGGTGACAGGCAATATGAACACTGAAGCTTTCTTT. This encodes CASSLRVTGNMNTEAFF.

V and J are TRBV5-1 and TRBJ2-4; TRBD2 aligns across 9 bases. This CDR3 comprises 16 residues. Germline lookup yields CDR1 SGHRS and CDR2 YFSETQ. J gave up 3 bases and V 0 bases, and 4 bases lay outside the gene matches. The CDR3 here is CASSLDGGGVKNIQYF. Written as DNA, the CDR3 is TGCGCCAGCAGCTTGGACGGCGGGGGGGTCAAAAACATTCAGTACTTC. Supplemented by reference TRBV5-1 and TRBJ2-4, the full variable domain reads KAGVTQTPRYLIKTRGQQVTLSCSPISGHRSVSWYQQTPGQGLQFLFEYFSETQRNKGNFPGRFSGRQFSNSRSEMNVSTLELGDSALYLCASSLDGGGVKNIQYFGAGTRLSVL.

The chain employs TRBV6-5 and TRBJ2-7; TRBD1 matches at 10 bases. CDR3 size: 15 residues. V was pared by 2 bases and J by 6 bases, with 7 bases of the junction left unmatched. The V gene's germline CDR1 is MNHEY and CDR2 SVGAGI. The CDR3 sequence: CASSYVRTGGGEQYF. CDR3 coding DNA: TGTGCCAGCAGTTACGTCAGGACAGGGGGTGGCGAGCAGTACTTC.

In DNA form, the CDR3 reads TGTGCCAGCAGCTTAGAGACAGGGGGTAGCACAGATACGCAGTATTTT. Protein product: CASSLETGGSTDTQYF. The J gene is TRBJ2-3, the V gene TRBV7-9, with TRBD1 identical over 9 bases. Germline-derived CDR1 and CDR2 are SEHNR and FQNEAQ (reference sequence). This CDR3 is 16 amino acids long. Trimming cost V 1 base and J 0 bases; bases outside gene matches: 2.

This CDR3 reads CASSQKTGWTEKLFF. CDR3 sequence (DNA): TGCGCCAGCAGCCAAAAGACAGGGTGGACTGAAAAACTGTTTTTT. The chain joins TRBV4-3 to TRBJ1-4; 7 positions agree with TRBD1. The junction had 7 bases not matched to a gene; V was cut back by 2 bases and J by 7 bases. This CDR3 region has 15 residues. In germline, CDR1 is LGHNA, CDR2 YSLEER.

The rearrangement uses TRBV30 and TRBJ2-2, with a tentative D call TRBD1 (6 bases). CDR1 is GTSNPN and CDR2 is SVGIG in the germline V gene (reference sequence). Trimming shortened V by 4 bases and J by 7 bases, and 16 bases separated the two germline ends. CDR3 length: 14 residues. The CDR3 reads CAWTSPDRFGELFF. In nucleotides, the CDR3 is TGTGCCTGGACCTCCCCCGACAGGTTCGGGGAGCTGTTTTTT.

The chain combines TRBV7-2 with TRBJ1-3; a possible D gene is TRBD1 (6 bases). Trimming removed 5 bases at V and 4 bases at J, with 18 bases between. This CDR3 has 16 residues. The germline gives CDR1 SGHTA, CDR2 FQGNSA. CDR3 nucleotides: TGTGCCAGCAGCCAGCGCTTAGGGGGATTCGGAAACACCATATATTTT. Amino acid sequence: CASSQRLGGFGNTIYF.

The gene calls are TRBV14 and TRBJ1-2; D is ambiguous. This CDR3 has 14 residues. V lost 1 base to trimming and J lost 0 bases, with 6 bases between them. Germline V gene lookup returns CDR1 SGHDN and CDR2 FVKESK. The CDR3 DNA follows: TGTGCCAGCAGCCAAGGGCTTTCTAACTATGGCTACACCTTC. This encodes CASSQGLSNYGYTF. The full variable domain, with the rest looked up from reference TRBV14 and TRBJ1-2, is EAGVTQFPSHSVIEKGQTVTLRCDPISGHDNLYWYRRVMGKEIKFLLHFVKESKQDESGMPNNRFLAERTGGTYSTLKVQPAELEDSGVYFCASSQGLSNYGYTFGSGTRLTVV.